This T cell receptor (beta chain) was found in a study of CD8 T cells in ankylosing spondylitis. General study points: As for the disease-linked clones, they showed a CD8+ phenotype and occurred at relatively low frequencies in peripheral blood. Apparently characteristic of ankylosing spondylitis blood was a TCR beta motif (about 8 highly homologous variants).

To note about this clonotype: What it binds is unknown.

MiXCR, applied by TCRdb to the 5' RACE reads, yields one record per CDR3 protein. Of fewer than 400,000 distinct CDR3 sequences in the sample, 20% to 25% were seen once. V gave up 3 bases and J gave up 2 bases; unmatched junction bases: 4. The CDR3 covers 14 residues. From germline, CDR1 is SGHRS and CDR2 YFSETQ. The sequenced material came from blood, either unsorted or a sorted T cell fraction (not recorded which). The chain recombines TRBV5-1 with TRBJ2-7, with 8 bases matching TRBD1. The sequence was collected from a male donor with ankylosing spondylitis. CDR3 residues: CASSYRDRTYEQYF. CDR3 sequence (DNA): TGCGCCAGCAGCTACCGGGACAGGACCTACGAGCAGTACTTC.